The clone carrying this TCR beta chain came up a few times. The antigen remains unidentified. The study, taken as a whole, reports: Tumor-infiltrating Treg TCR alpha and beta sequences overlapped most with tumor naive CD4+ T cells, then blood naive. The TCR gene usage of tumor memory CD4+ T cells clustered together with blood and lymph node memory CD4+ cells and with lymph node naive CD4+ cells.

After constant-region reverse-primer amplification, full-length variable regions underwent semi-nested PCR with Nested Universal Primer A. TCRdb re-analysed the 5' RACE reads in MiXCR, keeping a single row per CDR3 protein. Among about 10,000 distinct CDR3 sequences listed, approximately 14% were seen once. V lost 4 bases and J 5 bases, leaving 17 bases between the germline ends. The CDR3 runs 16 residues. Treg sorting used a CD4+CD25+CD127-/low gate. The specimen sequenced was Tregs sorted from blood. This rearrangement joins TRBV12-3 or TRBV12-4 to TRBJ2-2; possible D gene TRBD1, 6 bases. This receptor was obtained from a female donor with breast cancer. As DNA, the CDR3 is TGTGCCAGCAGTTCCGACAGGCCCCCGGGGACCGGGGAGCTGTTTTTT. Protein: CASSSDRPPGTGELFF.